A single TCR beta chain is shown here with its context. As yet, its antigen is unknown. The data belong to a study of cytomegalovirus exposure and HLA in healthy donors. As for the study in general: In an early release, HLA-typed donors contributed about 79 million unique TCR sequences.

13 Jbeta primers and 60 Vbeta primers were used for the PCR. Libraries were prepared by immunoSEQ multiplex PCR; TCRdb keeps only in-frame clonotypes and omits some of them. Of over 130,000 clones in the sample, around 65% were seen once. The study's findings and limits: Per published reports, the classifier diagnosed cytomegalovirus status with high specificity and sensitivity.

Input material: PBMCs. The receptor comes from a woman aged 60 to 75 in good health and CMV-seronegative.

CDR3 residues: CASSLWTSGKQEQYF. CDR3 coding DNA: TGTGCCAGCAGTTTATGGACTAGCGGGAAGCAAGAGCAGTACTTC. The chain is built from TRBV27 and TRBJ2-7; TRBD2 matches at 12 bases. In germline, CDR1 is MNHEY, CDR2 SMNVEV (reference sequence). The CDR3 sequence is 15 residues long. Unmatched junction bases numbered 5, after V lost 1 base and J lost 7 bases.